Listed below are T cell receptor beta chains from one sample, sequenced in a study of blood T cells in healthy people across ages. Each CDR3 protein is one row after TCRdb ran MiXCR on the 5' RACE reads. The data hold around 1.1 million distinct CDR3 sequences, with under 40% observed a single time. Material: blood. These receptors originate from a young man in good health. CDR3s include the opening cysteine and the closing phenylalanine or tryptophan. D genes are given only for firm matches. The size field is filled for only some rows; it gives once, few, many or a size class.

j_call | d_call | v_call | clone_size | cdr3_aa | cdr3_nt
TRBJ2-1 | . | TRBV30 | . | CAWSQGPNEQFF | TGTGCCTGGAGTCAGGGACCCAATGAGCAGTTCTTC
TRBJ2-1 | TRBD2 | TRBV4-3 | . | CASSRAGGRDNEQFF | TGCGCCAGCAGTCGAGCGGGGGGGAGAGACAATGAGCAGTTCTTC
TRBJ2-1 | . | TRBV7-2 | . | CASSPGGAVSYNEQFF | TGTGCCAGCAGCCCTGGGGGGGCCGTCTCCTACAATGAGCAGTTCTTC
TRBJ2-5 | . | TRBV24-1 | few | CATSPGGETQYF | TGTGCCACCAGCCCAGGTGGAGAGACCCAGTACTTC
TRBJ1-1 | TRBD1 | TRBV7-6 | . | CASSPSGTGIAEAFF | TGTGCCAGCAGCCCCTCCGGGACAGGGATCGCTGAAGCTTTCTTT
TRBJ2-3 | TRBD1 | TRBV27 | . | CASSLSGTGRGGTQYF | TGTGCCAGCAGTTTATCGGGGACAGGGAGAGGCGGCACGCAGTATTTT
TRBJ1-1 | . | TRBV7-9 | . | CASTENQGEAFF | TGTGCCAGCACCGAGAATCAGGGGGAAGCTTTCTTT
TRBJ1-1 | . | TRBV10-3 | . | CAISEARVGGTTEAFF | TGTGCCATCAGTGAGGCCAGGGTAGGCGGGACCACTGAAGCTTTCTTT
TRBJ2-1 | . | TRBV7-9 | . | CASSLVPDNEQFF | TGTGCCAGCAGCTTAGTCCCAGACAATGAGCAGTTCTTC
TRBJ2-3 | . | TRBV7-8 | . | CASSQLVGLTDTQYF | TGTGCCAGCAGCCAGTTGGTGGGGCTTACAGATACGCAGTATTTT
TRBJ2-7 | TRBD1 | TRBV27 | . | CASSPRQGSLINEQYF | TGTGCCAGCAGTCCGCGACAGGGGTCCCTAATCAATGAGCAGTACTTC
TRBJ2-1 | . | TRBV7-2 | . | CASSLDTNQETQFF | TGTGCCAGTAGCTTGGACACTAACCAAGAGACCCAGTTCTTC
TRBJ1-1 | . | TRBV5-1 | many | CASSLGGGGTEAFF | TGTGCCAGCAGTTTAGGGGGAGGTGGCACTGAAGCTTTCTTT
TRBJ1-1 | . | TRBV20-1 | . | CSAEGWTEAFF | TGCAGTGCGGAGGGGTGGACTGAAGCTTTCTTT